This TCR beta chain emerged from a study of molecular identifiers for immune sequencing clone quantification. CDR3 length equals 14 residues. Deletions cut 5 bases from V and 3 bases from J, with 14 bases between. MiXCR was run by TCRdb on the PCR reads, yielding one entry per CDR3 protein. The sample includes over 100,000 distinct CDR3 sequences, under 40% seen only once; the top ten take 9.7%. This clonotype came up a few times. This chain connects TRBV12-3 or TRBV12-4 to TRBJ2-7; weak D call: TRBD1 (6 bases). Material: naive CD8+ T cells from blood, with Jurkat cell RNA spiked in. Described subset: FACS-sorted CD8+CD4-CCR7+CD45RA+ naive T cells. The receptor's source is a human donor in good health. Some libraries in this study had Jurkat cell RNA spiked in. CDR3 region: CASSAGTPIYEQYF. CDR3 nucleotides: TGTGCCAGCAGTGCCGGGACACCGATCTACGAGCAGTACTTC.